A single T cell receptor beta chain is shown here with its context. Antigen unknown. The sample originates from a study of cytomegalovirus exposure and HLA in healthy donors. At the level of the study: Around 180 million T cells yielded 110 million or so unique TCR beta sequences in earlier analysis. General observations from the study: Among immune exposure information, only CMV serostatus was available. Common viral pathogens seemed to be connected with several of the most significant clusters, according to a later analysis.

Primers included in the PCR were 60 Vbeta and 13 Jbeta primers. Here immunoSEQ multiplex PCR was the method, and the copy in TCRdb shows in-frame clones only, minus some. The sample consists of about 200,000 clones, over 75% of them appearing once. The receptor's source is a boy between 2 and 10 years old in good health and CMV-seronegative. The sequencing sample was made of PBMCs.

The CDR3 spells CASSAGLAEYNEQFF. In DNA form, the CDR3 reads TGTGCCAGCAGCGCCGGACTAGCGGAGTACAATGAGCAGTTCTTC. This sequence joins TRBV9 and TRBJ2-1; TRBD2 matches 10 bases. Germline CDR1 is SGDLS and CDR2 is YYNGEE. The CDR3 covers 15 residues. The V segment lost 3 bases and the J segment 4 bases; nucleotides outside the gene matches: 4.